These T cell receptor beta chains were read from a single sample in a study of blood T cells in healthy people across ages. One entry per CDR3 protein results from TCRdb running MiXCR on the 5' RACE reads. The sample has over a million distinct CDR3 sequences; 40% to 55% are singletons. The sequenced material came from blood. The receptors shown here come from a woman aged 55-70 years in good health. The CDR3 runs from the conserved cysteine through the conserved F or W. D genes are given only for firm matches. Rows may omit the clone size; those that give it use once, few, many or a size class.

.,TRBJ2-4,.,TRBV20-1,TGCAGTGCCCCCAGGGCTAGTGGAGCCAAAAACATTCAGTACTTC,CSAPRASGAKNIQYF
.,TRBJ2-7,.,TRBV20-1,TGCAGTGCTAGCCCAGGGCCCTACGAGCAGTACTTC,CSASPGPYEQYF
few,TRBJ2-3,TRBD2,TRBV10-3,TGTGCCATCGCCAGCGGGAGTCCGGTTGGCACAGATACGCAGTATTTT,CAIASGSPVGTDTQYF
.,TRBJ2-2,.,TRBV5-5,TGTGCCAGCAGACCCAGGGGCGGCTTATCCGGGGAGCTGTTTTTT,CASRPRGGLSGELFF
.,TRBJ1-3,.,TRBV5-5,TGTGCCAGCAACCGCCCGGGTGGAAACACCATATATTTT,CASNRPGGNTIYF
few,TRBJ2-1,TRBD2,TRBV10-3,TGTGCCATCAGTGAGGTACTAGCGGGCTACAATGAGCAGTTCTTC,CAISEVLAGYNEQFF
.,TRBJ1-5,.,TRBV6-5,TGTGCCAGCAGTTACCGACGAGAAGGAGGCAATCAGCCCCAGCATTTT,CASSYRREGGNQPQHF
.,TRBJ2-1,TRBD2,TRBV12-5,TGTGCTAGTGGCATCAGACCGGGACTAGCGGGGGGGGCCAATGAGCAGTTCTTC,CASGIRPGLAGGANEQFF
.,TRBJ2-3,.,TRBV7-9,TGTGCCAGCAGCTTAGGTGCTAGCGTGGGAGATACGCAGTATTTT,CASSLGASVGDTQYF
.,TRBJ2-5,TRBD1,TRBV6-5,TGTGCCAGCAGTGGCGGGACAGGGGTTAAAGAGACCCAGTACTTC,CASSGGTGVKETQYF
few,TRBJ2-3,.,TRBV28,TGTGCCAGCAGTTTGACAGGTTCCCCTGGCACAGATACGCAGTATTTT,CASSLTGSPGTDTQYF
.,TRBJ1-6,.,TRBV12-3/TRBV12-4,TGTGCCAGCAGTTTAGGGGGTAGTAATTCACCCTTCCACTTT,CASSLGGSNSPFHF
.,TRBJ1-5,.,TRBV5-1,TGCGCCAGCAGCTTGGAGGGTCGCAATCAGCCCCAGCATTTT,CASSLEGRNQPQHF
.,TRBJ1-1,.,TRBV29-1,TGCAGCGTTGAAGTCGGTATGGCTTTCTTT,CSVEVGMAFF
few,TRBJ2-5,TRBD2,TRBV10-3,TGTGCCATCAGTGAGCCTAGCGGGAAAGAGACCCAGTACTTC,CAISEPSGKETQYF
.,TRBJ2-3,.,TRBV12-3/TRBV12-4,TGTGCCAGCAGTGTGTACGGACGGGATACGCAGTATTTT,CASSVYGRDTQYF
.,TRBJ2-1,TRBD2,TRBV9,TGTGCCAGCAGCGTAGAAGAACTAGCGGGAGTTAATGAGCAGTTCTTC,CASSVEELAGVNEQFF
.,TRBJ1-2,.,TRBV4-1,TGCGCCAGCAGCCGGTACAGGGATGGCTACACCTTC,CASSRYRDGYTF
.,TRBJ2-7,TRBD2,TRBV20-1,TGCAGTGCTCCGACTAGCGGGGCTACCTACGAGCAGTACTTC,CSAPTSGATYEQYF
few,TRBJ2-5,.,TRBV20-1,TGCAGCGCTAGAGATTGGTACCGGACGGGTCAAGAGACCCAGTACTTC,CSARDWYRTGQETQYF
many,TRBJ2-7,TRBD1,TRBV29-1,TGCAGCGTTGGCTCCGGGCAGGGGGCCTACGAGCAGTACTTC,CSVGSGQGAYEQYF
.,TRBJ2-3,TRBD1,TRBV7-9,TGTGCCAGCAGTCTGGACAGGGACCCACGTACAGATACGCAGTATTTT,CASSLDRDPRTDTQYF
few,TRBJ2-1,.,TRBV24-1,TGTGCCACCAGTGATTTCCGGGAAGTAACAAATGAGCAGTTCTTC,CATSDFREVTNEQFF
many,TRBJ2-1,.,TRBV20-1,TGCAGTGCTAGAGATGCGGGGAGCTCAGGGGATGAGCAGTTCTTC,CSARDAGSSGDEQFF
.,TRBJ2-1,.,TRBV11-1,TGTGCCAGCAGCCCTCGGGGGTCGGACAATGAGCAGTTCTTC,CASSPRGSDNEQFF
.,TRBJ2-7,.,TRBV25-1,TGTGCCAGCAGTGAAATCGGGACGGCCGGCTACGAGCAGTACTTC,CASSEIGTAGYEQYF
.,TRBJ2-3,.,TRBV27,TGTGCCAGCACCGACGGAGATACGCAGTATTTT,CASTDGDTQYF
.,TRBJ2-3,TRBD2,TRBV28,TGTGCCGCGACTAGCGGCACAGATACGCGGTATTTT,CAATSGTDTRYF
few,TRBJ1-5,TRBD1,TRBV5-1,TGCGCCAGCGCCCCCGGGGACAGGGAGGATCAGCCCCAGCATTTT,CASAPGDREDQPQHF
.,TRBJ1-2,.,TRBV2,TGTGCCAGCAGTGAATCCCCCCGGACATCGGGTGACATCTATGGCTACACCTTC,CASSESPRTSGDIYGYTF
.,TRBJ2-3,TRBD1,TRBV5-1,TGCGCCAGCAGCTTGGACAGGGGGGCCACAGATACGCAGTATTTT,CASSLDRGATDTQYF
.,TRBJ2-7,TRBD2,TRBV5-1,TGCGCCAGCAGCTGGGGAGGGGCCGGCGAGCGGTACTTC,CASSWGGAGERYF
.,TRBJ2-7,.,TRBV12-3/TRBV12-4,TGTGCCAGTAGCCCCGACTCCCAGTTAGGTGAGCAGTACTTC,CASSPDSQLGEQYF
.,TRBJ2-3,.,TRBV20-1,TGCAGTGCTAGAGATCCCGGGGGAAGTCTGTATTTT,CSARDPGGSLYF
few,TRBJ1-4,.,TRBV6-5,TGTGCCAGCAGTTACTCGGCTTCTAATGAAAAACTGTTTTTT,CASSYSASNEKLFF
once,TRBJ2-3,TRBD2,TRBV6-1,TGTGCCAGCTCGAGCGGGAAAGGCACAGATACGCAGTATTTT,CASSSGKGTDTQYF
.,TRBJ2-3,TRBD2,TRBV6-1,TGTGCCACTTGGGGACTAGCGGGGGGAAAGCTCACAGATACGCAGTATTTT,CATWGLAGGKLTDTQYF
.,TRBJ2-4,.,TRBV28,TGTGCCAGCAGCTCGAGGGATTTAGCCAAAAACATTCAGTACTTC,CASSSRDLAKNIQYF
few,TRBJ2-7,.,TRBV27,TGTGCCAGCACCGAAACAATATCGACAGTCCGGACGGGCTACGAGCAGTACTTC,CASTETISTVRTGYEQYF
.,TRBJ1-5,.,TRBV30,TGTGCCTGGAGTGGCGGGTCCAGGCAGCCCCAGCATTTT,CAWSGGSRQPQHF
.,TRBJ2-5,.,TRBV20-1,TGCAGTGCTGCCTACCAAGAGACCCAGTACTTC,CSAAYQETQYF
few,TRBJ2-3,TRBD2,TRBV10-3,TGTGCCATCAGTGCCCTCCCCAAATTAGCGGGACTTAGCACAGATACGCAGTATTTT,CAISALPKLAGLSTDTQYF
few,TRBJ2-5,.,TRBV4-1,TGCGCCAGCAGCCAAGAAGTTTCAGGAGGACTCGGGACCCAGTACTTC,CASSQEVSGGLGTQYF
once,TRBJ2-5,.,TRBV12-3/TRBV12-4,TGTCCCCTGCTAGGCGCTAGGAGCGGCTCCTACAAGCAGTACTTC,CPLLGARSGSYKQYF
.,TRBJ1-5,.,TRBV18,TGTGCCAGCTCACCAAAAAGGAGCAATCAGCCCCAGCATTTT,CASSPKRSNQPQHF
.,TRBJ2-1,.,TRBV6-6,TGTGCCAGCAGTTATTACTCTGAGGATGAGCAGTTCTTC,CASSYYSEDEQFF
.,TRBJ1-4,.,TRBV29-1,TGCAGCGTCGGCAGGGAACCTAATGAAAAACTGTTTTTT,CSVGREPNEKLFF
.,TRBJ2-7,TRBD2,TRBV29-1,TGCAGCGTATTAGCGGGAGGGAACTCCTACGAGCAGTACTTC,CSVLAGGNSYEQYF
.,TRBJ2-3,.,TRBV20-1,TGCAGTGCTAGTAAGGTGGGAGCAGATACGCAGTATTTT,CSASKVGADTQYF